These 26 T cell receptor beta chains were sequenced from one sample in a study of blood T cells in healthy people across ages. Next came a second PCR, run for about 6 to 11 cycles, which used a sample-barcoded 5' primer along with a J-beta primer mix. Using its own MiXCR run on the 5' RACE reads, TCRdb lists one record per CDR3 protein. The sample gives some 1.4 million distinct CDR3 sequences, roughly 40% of which show up once; approximately 7.9% is in the top ten. The sample taken for sequencing was blood. These receptors all come from a woman under 30 in good health.

The rearrangement uses TRBV6-5 and TRBJ2-7; 8 nucleotides align to TRBD2. Trimming took 5 bases from V and 6 from J; bases not matched to a gene: 9. The CDR3 sequence is 14 residues long. The germline V gene has CDR1 MNHEY and CDR2 SVGAGI. CDR3 sequence (DNA): TGTGCCAGCAGTCCAGGACTAGCAATGGGCGAGCAGTACTTC. This gives the protein CASSPGLAMGEQYF.

This clonotype was seen at least ten times. The chain is built from TRBV24-1 and TRBJ2-3; D is possibly TRBD1 (5 bases). The CDR3 loop spans 15 amino acids. V was clipped by 5 bases and J by 0 bases, with 11 bases between them. Per germline, CDR1 KGHDR and CDR2 SFDVKD. As DNA, the CDR3 is TGTGCCACCAGTGTAGGGGCTACTAGCACAGATACGCAGTATTTT. Translated: CATSVGATSTDTQYF.

This clonotype has a count of ten or more. The V gene is TRBV29-1, the J gene TRBJ2-4, with 8 positions matching TRBD2. Unmatched junction bases numbered 7, after V lost 1 base and J lost 8 bases. The germline V gene encodes CDR1 SQVTM and CDR2 ANQGSEA. There are 14 residues in the CDR3. In DNA form, the CDR3 reads TGCAGCGTTGAAGTTGCGGGGGGCTCGGACATTCAGTACTTC. Amino acid sequence: CSVEVAGGSDIQYF.

This clonotype has only a few counts. This chain links TRBV20-1 with TRBJ2-7; the D call may be TRBD1 or TRBD2 (5 bases each). Germline CDR1 DFQATT, CDR2 SNEGSKA (reference sequence). There are 13 residues in the CDR3. Between the trimmed V and J ends, which lost 6 bases and 1 base, there was a span of 13 bases. The CDR3 DNA reads as TGCAGTGCCGTTCCGGGGCCGTCCTACGAGCAGTACTTC. The encoded protein is CSAVPGPSYEQYF.

The chain combines TRBV2 with TRBJ1-1; D uncertain. The CDR3 loop spans 19 amino acids. Trimming took off 0 bases at V and 1 base at J, with 21 bases between the two ends. Per the germline V gene, CDR1 is SNHLY and CDR2 is FYNNEI. CDR3 protein: CASSEAKWRGYQWNTEAFF. In DNA, the CDR3 is TGTGCCAGCAGTGAAGCGAAGTGGAGAGGGTATCAATGGAACACTGAAGCTTTCTTT.

The genes are TRBV29-1 and TRBJ1-3; D is undetermined. This CDR3 spans 11 amino acids. Germline CDR1 and CDR2: SQVTM and ANQGSEA. The V end lost 4 bases, the J end lost 4 bases, and 5 bases lay between the germline ends. The CDR3 nucleotides are TGCAGCGTTGTCGGAGGAAACACCATATATTTT. It is translated as CSVVGGNTIYF.

The table lists this clonotype with a few counts. The V and J genes are TRBV12-5 and TRBJ2-2; 13 nucleotides agree with TRBD2. CDR1 is LGHNT, CDR2 FRNRAP, per germline. The CDR3 sequence is 18 residues long. After removal of 5 bases from V and 6 bases from J, the junction contained 12 bases not matched to a gene. CDR3 nucleotides: TGTGCTAGTGGTCCCGACCCTACTAGCGGGAGGGTTTCCGGGGAGCTGTTTTTT. Protein: CASGPDPTSGRVSGELFF.

This clonotype has more than one count but fewer than ten. The chain combines TRBV20-1 with TRBJ1-1, with 9 bases identical to TRBD1. Germline assignment: CDR1 DFQATT and CDR2 SNEGSKA (reference sequence). Trimming removed 6 bases from V and 6 bases from J; junction bases left unmatched: 17. This CDR3 is 16 amino acids long. CDR3 bases: TGCAGTGCAGGAACCGGAGCCGGGACAGGGCGACCTGAAGCTTTCTTT. This gives the protein CSAGTGAGTGRPEAFF.

V gene TRBV6-5 combines with J gene TRBJ1-2, with a possible D match to TRBD1 (6 bases). The V gene's germline CDR1 is MNHEY and CDR2 SVGAGI. The CDR3 covers 15 residues. V was shortened by 4 bases and J by 4 bases, with 16 bases between the two germline ends. CDR3 region: CASSSLTGSVYGYTF. Here the CDR3 DNA reads TGTGCCAGCAGTTCCCTAACAGGGTCCGTCTATGGCTACACCTTC.

With regard to this clonotype: The germline gene is not matched at one end of the junction; a read error may be the cause. CDR3: CASGIDRGVNQPQHF. CDR3 DNA sequence: TGTGCCAGTGGTATAGACAGGGGAGTCAATCAGCCCCAGCATTTT. The V call is TRBV19, the J call TRBJ1-5, with 8 bases identical to TRBD1. Germline V lookup: CDR1 LNHDA, CDR2 SQIVND (reference sequence). The CDR3 runs to 15 residues.

This clonotype occurred a few times. The CDR3 bases are TGTGCCAGCAGCTTAGGTCGAGCCACCGCCAGTACGCAGTATTTT. It translates to CASSLGRATASTQYF. V gene TRBV11-2 combines with J gene TRBJ2-3; D remains unclear. The CDR3 loop spans 15 amino acids. Germline V lookup: CDR1 SGHAT, CDR2 FQNNGV. The germline V and J ends were trimmed by 1 base and 8 bases, with 16 bases remaining between them.

V is TRBV20-1 and J is TRBJ2-1; D unclear. The CDR3 consists of 13 residues. Trimming left V 2 bases short and J 6 bases short, with 11 bases between. Germline CDR1 DFQATT, CDR2 SNEGSKA (reference sequence). CDR3 amino acids: CSARSPTLNEQFF. For the CDR3, the DNA is TGCAGTGCTAGATCTCCGACTCTCAATGAGCAGTTCTTC.

This clonotype showed up just a few times. The CDR3: CASSEFPGTDSYNEQFF. CDR3 nucleotides: TGTGCCAGCAGTGAATTTCCGGGTACCGACTCCTACAATGAGCAGTTCTTC. The J gene is TRBJ2-1, the V gene TRBV25-1; D gene uncertain. Trimming stripped 1 base from V and 0 bases from J, with 13 bases between. CDR1 and CDR2 (germline): MGHDK, SYGVNS. This CDR3 has 17 amino acids. Supplemented by reference TRBV25-1 and TRBJ2-1, the full variable domain reads EADIYQTPRYLVIGTGKKITLECSQTMGHDKMYWYQQDPGMELHLIHYSYGVNSTEKGDLSSESTVSRIRTEHFPLTLESARPSHTSQYLCASSEFPGTDSYNEQFFGPGTRLTVL.

In this sample, this clonotype turned up a few times. V is TRBV10-3 and J is TRBJ2-7; TRBD1 might be the D (5 bases). V was clipped by 5 bases and J by 3 bases, with 8 bases between them. CDR1 is ENHRY, CDR2 SYGVKD, per germline. The CDR3 has 12 amino acids. The CDR3 DNA follows: TGTGCCATCAGTACCCAGGGCTACGAGCAGTACTTC. Its translation: CAISTQGYEQYF.

This clonotype was found a few times. The genes are TRBV5-1 and TRBJ2-1; TRBD1 aligns across 9 bases. V shed 1 base and J 8 bases; nucleotides not matched to a gene: 4. CDR3 length: 14 residues. Germline CDR1 SGHRS, CDR2 YFSETQ. DNA of the CDR3: TGCGCCAGCAGCTTGCGGTGGGACAGGGATGAGCAGTTCTTC. It translates to CASSLRWDRDEQFF.

The chain carries TRBV27 and TRBJ2-2; 7 nucleotides line up with TRBD2. Trimming cost V 5 bases and J 0 bases; bases outside gene matches: 3. CDR3 length: 15 amino acids. Germline V gene sequence: CDR1 MNHEY, CDR2 SMNVEV (reference sequence). CDR3: CASSGTSANTGELFF. CDR3 bases: TGTGCCAGCAGTGGCACTAGCGCGAACACCGGGGAGCTGTTTTTT.

The V and J genes are TRBV12-3 or TRBV12-4 and TRBJ2-7; a possible D gene is TRBD1 (6 bases). Trimming took off 5 bases at V and 7 bases at J, with 15 bases between the two ends. The CDR3 runs to 13 residues. Here the CDR3 reads CASSLPGGREQYF. CDR3 nucleotides: TGTGCCAGCAGTCTCCCTGGGGGCCGGGAGCAGTACTTC.

The chain links TRBV2 to TRBJ1-1; D is undetermined. The CDR3 runs 13 residues. V shed 7 bases and J shed 6 bases, with 15 bases lying between them. Germline CDR1 reads SNHLY; CDR2 reads FYNNEI. CDR3 in DNA: TGTGCCAGCAACGGTCAACACCCGTCTGAAGCTTTCTTT. It specifies CASNGQHPSEAFF.

This clonotype was counted between two and nine times. V gene TRBV7-9 combines with J gene TRBJ2-1; a weak D match, TRBD2 (6 bases). V lost 11 bases, J lost 4 bases, and 9 bases lay in between. Germline lookup yields CDR1 SEHNR and CDR2 FQNEAQ (reference sequence). The CDR3 extends over 11 amino acids. CDR3 DNA: TGTGCCGCGCGGGGATACAATGAGCAGTTCTTC. Protein: CAARGYNEQFF.

This clonotype was detected a few times. Relative to the germline gene, one junction end is altered; a read error may explain this. This chain links TRBV27 with TRBJ1-5, with D unclear. The CDR3 covers 13 residues. Germline loops: CDR1 MNHEY, CDR2 SMNVEV (reference sequence). The CDR3 is CASSPGPGQPQHF. DNA for the CDR3: TGCGCCAGCAGTCCCGGTCCCGGCCAGCCCCAGCATTTT.

This chain connects TRBV27 to TRBJ1-2; a possible D gene is TRBD1 (5 bases). The CDR3 runs 14 residues. The ends were cut back, 5 bases at V and 0 bases at J, with 10 bases in the middle. Germline V lookup: CDR1 MNHEY, CDR2 SMNVEV (reference sequence). CDR3 nucleotides: TGTGCCAGCAGTCCGACGGGACCTAACTATGGCTACACCTTC. Translating it yields CASSPTGPNYGYTF.

V usage is TRBV2 and J usage is TRBJ2-3; 10 bases match TRBD2. CDR1 and CDR2 from the germline V gene are SNHLY and FYNNEI. The CDR3 loop spans 14 amino acids. The ends lost 8 bases at V and 2 bases at J; junction bases unmatched: 4. In DNA form, the CDR3 reads TGTGCCAGCCTAGCGGGGGAAACCACAGATACGCAGTATTTT. Residues: CASLAGETTDTQYF. Variable domain in full (rest from reference TRBV2 and TRBJ2-3): EPEVTQTPSHQVTQMGQEVILRCVPISNHLYFYWYRQILGQKVEFLVSFYNNEISEKSEIFDDQFSVERPDGSNFTLKIRSTKLEDSAMYFCASLAGETTDTQYFGPGTRLTVL.

This clonotype was picked up many times. The chain has TRBV10-3 and TRBJ2-3, with 13 bases matching TRBD2. There are 15 residues in the CDR3. In germline, CDR1 is ENHRY, CDR2 SYGVKD. V was clipped by 10 bases and J by 2 bases; unmatched bases: 6. CDR3 sequence (DNA): TGTGCCACCCGGACTAGCGGGAGTTACACAGATACGCAGTATTTT. Protein sequence: CATRTSGSYTDTQYF.

This chain links TRBV7-9 with TRBJ1-1; D is possibly TRBD1 (5 bases). The germline gives CDR1 SEHNR, CDR2 FQNEAQ (reference sequence). The CDR3 length is 14 residues. V was clipped by 5 bases and J by 1 base, with 11 bases between them. The CDR3 DNA reads TGTGCCAGCAGCACGACTCAGGGGAACACTGAAGCTTTCTTT. This codes for CASSTTQGNTEAFF.

The rearrangement links TRBV7-8 to TRBJ2-5; D gene uncertain. The V end lost 1 base, the J end lost 11 bases, and 14 bases lay between the germline ends. Germline CDR1 SGHVS, CDR2 FQNEAQ. The CDR3 is made up of 13 amino acids. CDR3 amino acids: CASSLGAYNEQYF. The CDR3 nucleotides read TGTGCCAGCAGCTTAGGGGCGTACAATGAGCAGTACTTC.

As to this clonotype: The junction does not match germline at one end; this may be a read error. The V and J genes are TRBV12-3 or TRBV12-4 and TRBJ2-4; 11 positions agree with TRBD1. The closer fit of TRBJ2-7 to the DNA end suggests the J call may be wrong. The CDR3 is 15 residues long. The DNA of the CDR3 is TGTGCCGGCAGTTCGCCGGGACAGGGGGCCTACGAGCAGTACTTC. Its protein product is CAGSSPGQGAYEQYF.